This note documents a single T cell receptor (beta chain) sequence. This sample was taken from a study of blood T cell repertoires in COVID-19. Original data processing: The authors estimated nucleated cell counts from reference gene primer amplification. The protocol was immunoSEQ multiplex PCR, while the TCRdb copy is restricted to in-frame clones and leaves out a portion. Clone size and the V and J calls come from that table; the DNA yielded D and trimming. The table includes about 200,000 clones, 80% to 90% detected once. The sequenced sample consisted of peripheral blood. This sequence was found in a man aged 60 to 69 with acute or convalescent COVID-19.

The CDR3 sequence is CASSSGNRVLGYTF. In DNA, the CDR3 is TGTGCCAGCAGTTCGGGCAACAGGGTATTGGGCTACACCTTC. The chain joins TRBV6-6 to TRBJ1-2; D is perhaps TRBD1 (6 bases). This CDR3 has 14 residues. The V and J ends lost 4 bases and 8 bases respectively, with 17 bases between them. Looked up from germline, CDR1 is MNHNY and CDR2 is SVGAGI (reference sequence).